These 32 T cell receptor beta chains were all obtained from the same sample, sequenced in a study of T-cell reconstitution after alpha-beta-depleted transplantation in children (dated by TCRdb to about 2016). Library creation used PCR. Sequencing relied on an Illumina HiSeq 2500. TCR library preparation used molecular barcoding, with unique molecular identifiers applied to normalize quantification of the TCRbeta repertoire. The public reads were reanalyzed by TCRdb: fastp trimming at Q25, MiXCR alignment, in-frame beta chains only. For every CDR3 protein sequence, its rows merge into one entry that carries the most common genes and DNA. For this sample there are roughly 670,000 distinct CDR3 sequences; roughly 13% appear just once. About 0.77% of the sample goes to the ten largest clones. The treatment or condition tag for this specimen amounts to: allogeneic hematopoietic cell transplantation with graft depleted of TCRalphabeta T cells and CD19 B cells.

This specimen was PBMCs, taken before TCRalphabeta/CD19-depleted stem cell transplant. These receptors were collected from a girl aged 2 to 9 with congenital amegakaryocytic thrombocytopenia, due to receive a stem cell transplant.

CDR3 nucleotide sequence: TGTGCCAGCCCACAGGGGCCGTTCAATGAGCAGTTCTTC. Its translation is CASPQGPFNEQFF. The gene calls are TRBV7-9 and TRBJ2-1; 7 positions agree with TRBD1. Trimming at V came to 8 bases and at J to 6 bases, leaving 7 bases not matched to a gene. The V gene's germline CDR1 is SEHNR and CDR2 FQNEAQ (reference sequence). This CDR3 has 13 amino acids. Variable domain in full (rest from reference TRBV7-9 and TRBJ2-1): DTGVSQNPRHKITKRGQNVTFRCDPISEHNRLYWYRQTLGQGPEFLTYFQNEAQLEKSRLLSDRFSAERPKGSFSTLEIQRTEQGDSAMYLCASPQGPFNEQFFGPGTRLTVL.

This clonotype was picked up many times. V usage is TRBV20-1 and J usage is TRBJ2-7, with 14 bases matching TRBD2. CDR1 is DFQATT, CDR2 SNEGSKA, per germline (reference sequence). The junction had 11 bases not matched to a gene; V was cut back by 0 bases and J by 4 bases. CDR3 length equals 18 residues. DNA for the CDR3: TGCAGTGCTAGAGATAGGGTAGGACTAGCGGGAGGATCTTACGAGCAGTACTTC. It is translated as CSARDRVGLAGGSYEQYF.

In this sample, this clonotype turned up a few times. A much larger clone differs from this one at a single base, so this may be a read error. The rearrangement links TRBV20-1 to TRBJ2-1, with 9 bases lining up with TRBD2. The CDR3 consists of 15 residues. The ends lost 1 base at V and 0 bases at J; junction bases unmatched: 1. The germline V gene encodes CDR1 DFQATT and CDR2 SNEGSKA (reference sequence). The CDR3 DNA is TGCAGTGCTAGAGCTAGCGGGATCTCCTACAATGAGCAGTTCTTC. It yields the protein CSARASGISYNEQFF.

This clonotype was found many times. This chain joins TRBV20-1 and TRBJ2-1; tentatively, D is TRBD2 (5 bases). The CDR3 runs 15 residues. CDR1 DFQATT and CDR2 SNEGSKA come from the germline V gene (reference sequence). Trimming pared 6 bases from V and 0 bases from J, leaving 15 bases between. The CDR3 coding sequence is TGCAGTGCAATGACTACCAGGAGCTCCTACAATGAGCAGTTCTTC. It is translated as CSAMTTRSSYNEQFF.

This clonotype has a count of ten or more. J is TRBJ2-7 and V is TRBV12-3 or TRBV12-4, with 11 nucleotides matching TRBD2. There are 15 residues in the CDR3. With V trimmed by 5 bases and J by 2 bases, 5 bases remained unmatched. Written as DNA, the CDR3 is TGTGCCAGCAGTACACTAGCGGGAGTTCCCTACGAGCAGTACTTC. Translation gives CASSTLAGVPYEQYF.

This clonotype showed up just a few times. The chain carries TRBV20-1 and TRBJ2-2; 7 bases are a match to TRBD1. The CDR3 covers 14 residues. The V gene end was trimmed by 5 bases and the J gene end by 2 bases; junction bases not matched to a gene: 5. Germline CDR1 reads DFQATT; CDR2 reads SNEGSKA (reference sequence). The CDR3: CSAAQGGNTGELFF. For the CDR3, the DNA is TGCAGTGCTGCCCAAGGGGGCAACACCGGGGAGCTGTTTTTT.

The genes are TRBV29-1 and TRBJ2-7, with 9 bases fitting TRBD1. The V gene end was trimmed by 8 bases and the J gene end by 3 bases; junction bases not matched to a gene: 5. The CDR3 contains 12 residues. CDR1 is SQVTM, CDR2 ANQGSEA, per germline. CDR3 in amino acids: CSFRDRVYEQYF. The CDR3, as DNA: TGCAGCTTCCGGGACAGGGTCTACGAGCAGTACTTC.

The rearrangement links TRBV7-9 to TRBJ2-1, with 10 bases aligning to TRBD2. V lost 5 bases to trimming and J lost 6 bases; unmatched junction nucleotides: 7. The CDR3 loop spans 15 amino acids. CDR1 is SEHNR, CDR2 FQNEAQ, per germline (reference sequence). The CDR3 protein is CASSHWTSGGNEQFF. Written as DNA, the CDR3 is TGTGCCAGCAGCCACTGGACTAGCGGTGGCAATGAGCAGTTCTTC.

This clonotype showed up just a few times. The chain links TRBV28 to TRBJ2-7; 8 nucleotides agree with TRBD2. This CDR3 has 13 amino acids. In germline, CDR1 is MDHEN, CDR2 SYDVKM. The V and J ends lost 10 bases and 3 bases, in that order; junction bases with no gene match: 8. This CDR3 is CATRGTRNYEQYF. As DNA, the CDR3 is TGTGCCACCCGGGGGACTAGAAACTACGAGCAGTACTTC.

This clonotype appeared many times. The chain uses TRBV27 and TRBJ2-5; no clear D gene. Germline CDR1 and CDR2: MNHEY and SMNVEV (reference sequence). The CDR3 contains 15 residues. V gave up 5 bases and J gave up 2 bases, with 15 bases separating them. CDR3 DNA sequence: TGTGCCAGCAGTCCCATAGGGTGGCTTCAAGAGACCCAGTACTTC. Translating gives CASSPIGWLQETQYF.

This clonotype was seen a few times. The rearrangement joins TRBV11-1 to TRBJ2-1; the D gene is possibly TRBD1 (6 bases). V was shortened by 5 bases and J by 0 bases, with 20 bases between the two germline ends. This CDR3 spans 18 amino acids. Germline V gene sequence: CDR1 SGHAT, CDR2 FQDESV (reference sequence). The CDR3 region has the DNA TGTGCCAGCAGCCAAGACCTATCCGGGACACCCTCCTACAATGAGCAGTTCTTC. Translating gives CASSQDLSGTPSYNEQFF.

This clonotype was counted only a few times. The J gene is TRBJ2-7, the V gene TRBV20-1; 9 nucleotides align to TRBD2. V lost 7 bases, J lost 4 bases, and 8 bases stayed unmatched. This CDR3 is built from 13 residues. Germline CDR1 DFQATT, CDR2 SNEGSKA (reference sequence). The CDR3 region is CSGSLAGRYEQYF. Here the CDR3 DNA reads TGCAGTGGTAGCCTAGCGGGACGATACGAGCAGTACTTC.

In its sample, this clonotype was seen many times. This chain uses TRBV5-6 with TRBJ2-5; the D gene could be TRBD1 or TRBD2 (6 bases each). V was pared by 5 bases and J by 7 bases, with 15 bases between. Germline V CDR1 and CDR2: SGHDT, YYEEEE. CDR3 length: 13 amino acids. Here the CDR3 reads CASRTLGGGTQYF. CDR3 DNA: TGTGCCAGCAGAACCCTTGGAGGGGGGACCCAGTACTTC.

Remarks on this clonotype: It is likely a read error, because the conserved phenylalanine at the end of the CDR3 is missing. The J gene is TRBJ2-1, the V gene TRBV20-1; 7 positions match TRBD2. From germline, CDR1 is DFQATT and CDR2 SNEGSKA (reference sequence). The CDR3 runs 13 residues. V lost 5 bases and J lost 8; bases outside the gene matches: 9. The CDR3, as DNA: TGCAGTGCTCAGCGACTAGCTCTCGATGAGCAGTTCGTC. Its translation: CSAQRLALDEQFV.

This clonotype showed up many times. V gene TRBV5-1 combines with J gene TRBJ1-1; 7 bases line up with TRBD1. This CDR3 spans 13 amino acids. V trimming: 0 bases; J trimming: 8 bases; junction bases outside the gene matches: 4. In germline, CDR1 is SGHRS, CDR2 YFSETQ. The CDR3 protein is CASSLAVDREAFF. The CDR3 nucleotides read TGCGCCAGCAGCTTGGCCGTGGACAGGGAAGCTTTCTTT.

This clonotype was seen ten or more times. DNA for the CDR3: TGCAGCGTTCTCCGGACAGGGGGCTCCTACGAGCAGTACTTC. Its protein is CSVLRTGGSYEQYF. J is TRBJ2-7 and V is TRBV29-1, with 10 bases lining up with TRBD1. Germline CDR1 is SQVTM and CDR2 is ANQGSEA. Germline trimming cut 5 bases from V and 0 bases from J; bases unmatched to any gene: 4. CDR3 size: 14 residues.

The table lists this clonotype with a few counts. CDR3 nucleotide sequence: TGCAGCGTTGAAGGGGGGGAGGGTAGATATGTTTTGGAGACCCAGTACTTC. Translation: CSVEGGEGRYVLETQYF. This sequence joins TRBV29-1 and TRBJ2-5, with 7 bases identical to TRBD2. Germline values: CDR1 SQVTM, CDR2 ANQGSEA. The CDR3 runs to 17 residues. The J segment lost 5 bases and the V segment lost 1 base, leaving 16 bases of the junction unmatched.

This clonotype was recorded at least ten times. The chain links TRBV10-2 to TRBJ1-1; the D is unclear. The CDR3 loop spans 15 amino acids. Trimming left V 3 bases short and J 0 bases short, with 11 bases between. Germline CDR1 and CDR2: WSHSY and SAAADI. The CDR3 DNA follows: TGCGCCAGCAGTGAAGGTCTGGGGATGAACACTGAAGCTTTCTTT. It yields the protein CASSEGLGMNTEAFF.

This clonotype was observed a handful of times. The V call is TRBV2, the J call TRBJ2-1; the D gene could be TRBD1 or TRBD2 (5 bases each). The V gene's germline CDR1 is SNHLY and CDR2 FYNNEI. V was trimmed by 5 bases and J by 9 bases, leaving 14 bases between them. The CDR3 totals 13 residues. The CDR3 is CASSPEDIGEQFF. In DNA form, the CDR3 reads TGTGCCAGCAGTCCGGAGGACATCGGTGAGCAGTTCTTC.

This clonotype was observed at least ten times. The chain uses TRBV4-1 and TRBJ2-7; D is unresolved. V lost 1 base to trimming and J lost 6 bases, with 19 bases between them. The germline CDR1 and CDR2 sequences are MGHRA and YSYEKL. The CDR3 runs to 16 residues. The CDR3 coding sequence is TGCGCCAGCAGCCAAGTGTTTCGGCGAGGAATGGGCGAGCAGTACTTC. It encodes CASSQVFRRGMGEQYF.

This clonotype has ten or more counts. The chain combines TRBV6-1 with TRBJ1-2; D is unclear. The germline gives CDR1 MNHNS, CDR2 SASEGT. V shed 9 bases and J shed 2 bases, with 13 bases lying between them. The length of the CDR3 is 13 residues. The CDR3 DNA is TGTGCCAGTACCCTCCGGCGAAACTATGGCTACACCTTC. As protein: CASTLRRNYGYTF.

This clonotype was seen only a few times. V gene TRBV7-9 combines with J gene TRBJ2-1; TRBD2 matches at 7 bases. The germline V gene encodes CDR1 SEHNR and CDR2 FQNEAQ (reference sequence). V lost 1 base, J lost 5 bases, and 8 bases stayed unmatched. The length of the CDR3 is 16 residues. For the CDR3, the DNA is TGTGCCAGCAGCTTAGGGCCTCCGGGACTAAACAATGAGCAGTTCTTC. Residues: CASSLGPPGLNNEQFF.

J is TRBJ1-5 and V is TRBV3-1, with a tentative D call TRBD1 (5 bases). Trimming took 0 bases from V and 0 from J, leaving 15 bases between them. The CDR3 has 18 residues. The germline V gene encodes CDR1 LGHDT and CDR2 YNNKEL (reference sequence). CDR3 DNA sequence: TGTGCCAGCAGCCAAGACGGGGGTTCGGGATATAGCAATCAGCCCCAGCATTTT. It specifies CASSQDGGSGYSNQPQHF.

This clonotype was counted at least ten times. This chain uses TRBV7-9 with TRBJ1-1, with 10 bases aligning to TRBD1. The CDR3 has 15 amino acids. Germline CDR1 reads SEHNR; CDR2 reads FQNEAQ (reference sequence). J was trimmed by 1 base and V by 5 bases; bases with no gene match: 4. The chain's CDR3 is CASSDGQGGNTEAFF. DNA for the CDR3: TGTGCCAGCAGCGACGGACAGGGGGGGAACACTGAAGCTTTCTTT.

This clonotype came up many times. CDR3 residues: CASSLAQLAGTDTQYF. The DNA for the CDR3 is TGTGCCAGCAGCTTAGCGCAGCTAGCGGGTACAGATACGCAGTATTTT. The chain has TRBV7-6 and TRBJ2-3; 8 bases fit TRBD2. Per germline, CDR1 SGHVS and CDR2 FNYEAQ. V lost 0 bases and J lost 3; bases outside the gene matches: 5. This CDR3 is 16 amino acids long.

The CDR3: CASSQRISNQPQHF. CDR3 bases: TGTGCCAGCAGCCAACGGATTAGCAATCAGCCCCAGCATTTT. The chain is built from TRBV3-1 and TRBJ1-5; D is unclear. V lost 2 bases to trimming and J lost 0 bases, with 5 bases between them. The CDR3 extends over 14 amino acids. From germline, CDR1 is LGHDT and CDR2 YNNKEL (reference sequence). The full variable domain, with the rest looked up from reference TRBV3-1 and TRBJ1-5, is DTAVSQTPKYLVTQMGNDKSIKCEQNLGHDTMYWYKQDSKKFLKIMFSYNNKELIINETVPNRFSPKSPDKAHLNLHINSLELGDSAVYFCASSQRISNQPQHFGDGTRLSIL.

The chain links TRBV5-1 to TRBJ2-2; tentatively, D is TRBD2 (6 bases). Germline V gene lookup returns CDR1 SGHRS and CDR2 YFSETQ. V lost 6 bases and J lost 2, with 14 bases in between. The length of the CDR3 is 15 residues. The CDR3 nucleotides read TGCGCCAGCACTCTAGGGACTTCCAACACCGGGGAGCTGTTTTTT. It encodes CASTLGTSNTGELFF.

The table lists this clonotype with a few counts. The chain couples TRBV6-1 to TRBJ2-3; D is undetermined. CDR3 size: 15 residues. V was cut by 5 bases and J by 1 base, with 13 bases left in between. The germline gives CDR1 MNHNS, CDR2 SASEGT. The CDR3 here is CASSPSAVRTDTQYF. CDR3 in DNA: TGTGCCAGCAGTCCCTCTGCCGTCCGCACAGATACGCAGTATTTT.

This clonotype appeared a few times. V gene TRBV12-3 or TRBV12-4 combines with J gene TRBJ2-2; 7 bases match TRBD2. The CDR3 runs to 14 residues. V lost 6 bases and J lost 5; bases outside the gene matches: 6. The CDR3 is CASSPGGWTGELFF. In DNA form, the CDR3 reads TGTGCCAGCAGCCCGGGAGGTTGGACCGGGGAGCTGTTTTTT.

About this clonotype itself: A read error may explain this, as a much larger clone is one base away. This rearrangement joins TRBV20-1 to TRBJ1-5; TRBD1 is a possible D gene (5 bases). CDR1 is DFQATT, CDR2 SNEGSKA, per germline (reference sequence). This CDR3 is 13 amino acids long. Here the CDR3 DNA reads TGCAGTGCATCGACAGTTACGCCCCAGCCCCAGCCTTTT. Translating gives CSASTVTPQPQPF.

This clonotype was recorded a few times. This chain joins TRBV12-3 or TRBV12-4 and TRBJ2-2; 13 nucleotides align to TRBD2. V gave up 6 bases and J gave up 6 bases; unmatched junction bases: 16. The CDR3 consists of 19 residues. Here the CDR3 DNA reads TGTGCCAGCAGGCTCCCCCCCATTGTGGGACTAGCGGGACCCGGGGAGCTGTTTTTT. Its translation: CASRLPPIVGLAGPGELFF.

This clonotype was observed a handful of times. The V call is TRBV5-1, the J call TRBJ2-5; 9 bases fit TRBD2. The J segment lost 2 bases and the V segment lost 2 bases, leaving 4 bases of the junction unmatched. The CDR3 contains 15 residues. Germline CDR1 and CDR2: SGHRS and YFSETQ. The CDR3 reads CASSFRLAGQETQYF. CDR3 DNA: TGCGCCAGCAGCTTTCGGCTAGCGGGACAAGAGACCCAGTACTTC. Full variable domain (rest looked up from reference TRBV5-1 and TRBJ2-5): KAGVTQTPRYLIKTRGQQVTLSCSPISGHRSVSWYQQTPGQGLQFLFEYFSETQRNKGNFPGRFSGRQFSNSRSEMNVSTLELGDSALYLCASSFRLAGQETQYFGPGTRLLVL.